This TCR beta chain appears in the sequencing data of a study of T cells in Graves' hyperthyroidism and ophthalmopathy. Whole-study context: Before any treatment, at initial diagnosis, peripheral blood was collected.

Ten or more counts support this clonotype. Uncontrolled infections, other autoimmune diseases, pregnancy or lactation led to exclusion of patients. The CDR3 regions of TCR beta were amplified from RNA transcripts. The HTBI primer set was used in a first-round RT-PCR of the TCR CDR3. In TCRdb, the multiplex PCR reads were re-called with MiXCR into one record per CDR3 protein. The data show a few hundred thousand distinct CDR3 sequences, 15% to 19% seen once. V shed 1 base and J shed 2 bases, with 8 bases lying between them. The V gene's germline CDR1 is SGHRS and CDR2 YFSETQ. There are 14 residues in the CDR3.

This receptor was identified in a woman younger than 35 with Graves' hyperthyroidism that later progressed to Graves' ophthalmopathy. The rearrangement uses TRBV5-1 and TRBJ2-3; D unresolved. Sequenced input: blood. The chain's CDR3 is CASSLHSFTDTQYF. CDR3 DNA sequence: TGCGCCAGCAGCTTGCACAGCTTCACAGATACGCAGTATTTT. The variable domain in full, completed from reference TRBV5-1 and TRBJ2-3, reads KAGVTQTPRYLIKTRGQQVTLSCSPISGHRSVSWYQQTPGQGLQFLFEYFSETQRNKGNFPGRFSGRQFSNSRSEMNVSTLELGDSALYLCASSLHSFTDTQYFGPGTRLTVL.